The 18 T cell receptor beta chains below all came from one sample that was sequenced in a study of cytotoxic CD8 clonotypes in ibrutinib-treated CLL. The protocol was immunoSEQ multiplex PCR, while the TCRdb copy is restricted to in-frame clones and leaves out a portion. The data hold about 72,000 clones, with about 64% observed a single time. The material was PBMCs, obtained after 12 months of ibrutinib treatment. These receptors originate from a human donor with chronic lymphocytic leukemia.

The V gene is TRBV18, the J gene TRBJ2-1; 10 bases map to TRBD1. V lost 3 bases and J lost 3; bases outside the gene matches: 2. Germline CDR1 is KGHSH and CDR2 is LQKENI. This CDR3 spans 15 amino acids. CDR3 sequence (DNA): TGTGCCAGCTCACCGGGACAGGGGTACTACAATGAGCAGTTCTTC. Translation gives CASSPGQGYYNEQFF.

This clone was seen a single time. The chain joins TRBV18 to TRBJ1-2; tentative D call: TRBD1 (5 bases). Trimming took off 2 bases at V and 3 bases at J, with 13 bases between the two ends. This CDR3 spans 15 amino acids. The V gene's germline CDR1 is KGHSH and CDR2 LQKENI. CDR3 DNA sequence: TGTGCCAGCTCACCATCCAGACAGCCAGACTATGGCTACACCTTC. It specifies CASSPSRQPDYGYTF.

This clone occurred once. This sequence joins TRBV10-3 and TRBJ2-3; D may correspond to TRBD1 or TRBD2 (5 bases each). Germline V gene lookup returns CDR1 ENHRY and CDR2 SYGVKD. The CDR3 contains 14 residues. V was cut by 6 bases and J by 6 bases, with 16 bases left in between. CDR3 sequence: CAISGTGTSDTQYF. CDR3 DNA: TGTGCCATCAGCGGGACGGGGACGTCGGATACGCAGTATTTT.

This clone was counted between two and nine times. The rearrangement joins TRBV10-3 to TRBJ2-5; 7 bases line up with TRBD2. The V gene end was trimmed by 6 bases and the J gene end by 5 bases; junction bases not matched to a gene: 6. The V gene's germline CDR1 is ENHRY and CDR2 SYGVKD. The CDR3 is 13 amino acids. The CDR3 nucleotides are TGTGCCATCAGCGAAGCGGGGTGGGAGACCCAGTACTTC. It specifies CAISEAGWETQYF.

The rearrangement joins TRBV5-5 to TRBJ1-4, with no clear D. Germline CDR1 and CDR2: SGHKS and YYEKEE (reference sequence). V lost 0 bases to trimming and J lost 8 bases, with 14 bases between them. The CDR3 runs to 15 residues. The CDR3 region has the DNA TGTGCCAGCAGCTTGGTCCCCGGACGGGAGGAAAAACTGTTTTTT. Translated: CASSLVPGREEKLFF.

The CDR3 reads CASSARGGGNTEAFF. The CDR3 region has the DNA TGTGCCAGCAGCGCGCGGGGAGGAGGGAACACTGAAGCTTTCTTT. The chain combines TRBV14 with TRBJ1-1; D not certain. Per the germline V gene, CDR1 is SGHDN and CDR2 is FVKESK. The CDR3 is 15 residues long. The V end was cut by 5 bases, the J end by 1 base, with 14 bases between.

The genes are TRBV2 and TRBJ1-3, with D unresolved. The CDR3 contains 16 residues. Germline V CDR1 and CDR2: SNHLY, FYNNEI. With 4 bases removed from V and 3 bases from J, the gap between germline ends came to 16 bases. The CDR3: CASSGPERVFGNTIYF. The CDR3, as DNA: TGTGCCAGCAGTGGGCCTGAGAGGGTATTTGGAAACACCATATATTTT.

This clone ranks as medium-sized. The CDR3 DNA follows: TGTGCCAGCAGTTTACAGTGGCCAGGGAGCTCCTACGAGCAGTACTTC. It specifies CASSLQWPGSSYEQYF. This chain joins TRBV27 and TRBJ2-7; D might be TRBD1 or TRBD2, each matching 5 bases. V dropped 2 bases and J dropped 0 bases, with 14 bases sitting between them. CDR1 is MNHEY, CDR2 SMNVEV, per germline (reference sequence). CDR3 length: 16 amino acids.

This chain connects TRBV11-2 to TRBJ2-6, with TRBD2 as a possible D gene (5 bases). The germline V gene has CDR1 SGHAT and CDR2 FQNNGV. This CDR3 is 16 amino acids long. V was trimmed by 5 bases and J by 0 bases, leaving 11 bases between them. This chain's CDR3 is CASSRGLSSGANVLTF. Written as DNA, the CDR3 is TGTGCCAGCAGCCGTGGACTCAGCTCTGGGGCCAACGTCCTGACTTTC. The complete variable domain, with remaining parts taken from reference TRBV11-2 and TRBJ2-6, reads EAGVAQSPRYKIIEKRQSVAFWCNPISGHATLYWYQQILGQGPKLLIQFQNNGVVDDSQLPKDRFSAERLKGVDSTLKIQPAKLEDSAVYLCASSRGLSSGANVLTFGAGSRLTVL.

V gene TRBV5-6 combines with J gene TRBJ2-6; no reliable D call. V was trimmed by 5 bases and J by 3 bases, leaving 9 bases between them. The germline V gene encodes CDR1 SGHDT and CDR2 YYEEEE. The CDR3 runs to 14 residues. CDR3 coding DNA: TGTGCCAGCAGAACCCTTTATGGGGCCAACGTCCTGACTTTC. Translated: CASRTLYGANVLTF.

The V and J genes are TRBV23-1 and TRBJ1-6; D gene uncertain. TRBV23-1 has ORF status, its function being uncertain. Trimming took 7 bases from V and 9 from J, leaving 16 bases between them. The CDR3 length is 14 residues. The CDR3 reads CASIGRVRTSPLHF. The CDR3 DNA follows: TGCGCCAGCATTGGACGGGTCCGAACTTCACCCCTCCACTTT.

The rearrangement uses TRBV7-9 and TRBJ2-2, with D hard to call. The germline V gene has CDR1 SEHNR and CDR2 FQNEAQ (reference sequence). The CDR3 is 17 residues long. V lost 1 base to trimming and J lost 8 bases, with 20 bases between them. CDR3 sequence (DNA): TGTGCCAGCAGCTTAGAACCATACAAAACGTCGTCGGGGGAGCTGTTTTTT. Translated, it gives CASSLEPYKTSSGELFF.

The V call is TRBV7-2, the J call TRBJ1-4; the D gene is possibly TRBD1 (6 bases). The CDR3 totals 14 residues. CDR1 is SGHTA, CDR2 FQGNSA, per germline. V was pared by 6 bases and J by 7 bases, with 15 bases between. CDR3 DNA sequence: TGTGCCAGCAGGTTCAAACAGGGTTTTGAAAAACTGTTTTTT. Translating it yields CASRFKQGFEKLFF.

This chain uses TRBV15 with TRBJ1-2; no definite D call. V was pared by 0 bases and J by 4 bases, with 9 bases between. Per the germline V gene, CDR1 is LNHNV and CDR2 is YYDKDF (reference sequence). This CDR3 has 14 amino acids. CDR3 DNA: TGTGCCACCAGCAGAGATAGGGTGGGCTATGGCTACACCTTC. This translates into CATSRDRVGYGYTF. The full variable domain, rest sourced from reference TRBV15 and TRBJ1-2, is DAMVIQNPRYQVTQFGKPVTLSCSQTLNHNVMYWYQQKSSQAPKLLFHYYDKDFNNEADTPDNFQSRRPNTSFCFLDIRSPGLGDTAMYLCATSRDRVGYGYTFGSGTRLTVV.

This sequence joins TRBV20-1 and TRBJ1-2; tentatively, D is TRBD1 (5 bases). The germline CDR1 and CDR2 sequences are DFQATT and SNEGSKA (reference sequence). V dropped 1 base and J dropped 8 bases, with 8 bases sitting between them. The CDR3 has 11 amino acids. The CDR3 loop reads CSARATVGYTF. The DNA for the CDR3 is TGCAGTGCTAGAGCGACAGTCGGCTACACCTTC.

This clone has only a few counts. This chain connects TRBV27 to TRBJ1-5, with D possibly TRBD1 on 6 matching bases. Germline CDR1 is MNHEY and CDR2 is SMNVEV (reference sequence). The CDR3 sequence is 14 residues long. With 2 bases removed from V and 7 bases from J, the gap between germline ends came to 12 bases. CDR3 bases: TGTGCCAGCAGTTTAATGACAGGTCAACAGCCCCAGCATTTT. Protein: CASSLMTGQQPQHF.

There are a few counts of this clone. This chain joins TRBV30 and TRBJ1-3; 10 positions agree with TRBD1. The V gene's germline CDR1 is GTSNPN and CDR2 SVGIG (reference sequence). With 1 base clipped from V and 2 bases from J, the junction kept 2 bases outside the gene matches. The CDR3 extends over 15 amino acids. CDR3 DNA: TGTGCCTGGAGTGGGGACAGGGGCCCTGGAAACACCATATATTTT. Translating gives CAWSGDRGPGNTIYF. Full variable domain (remainder filled in from reference TRBV30 and TRBJ1-3): SQTIHQWPATLVQPVGSPLSLECTVEGTSNPNLYWYRQAAGRGLQLLFYSVGIGQISSEVPQNLSASRPQDRQFILSSKKLLLSDSGFYLCAWSGDRGPGNTIYFGEGSWLTVV.

The V and J genes are TRBV9 and TRBJ1-3; 10 bases are shared with TRBD1. This CDR3 comprises 17 residues. The V and J ends lost 4 bases and 0 bases, in that order; junction bases with no gene match: 7. Germline loops: CDR1 SGDLS, CDR2 YYNGEE. CDR3 in DNA: TGTGCCAGCAGCTATCAGACAGGGGGCTTCTCTGGAAACACCATATATTTT. Protein: CASSYQTGGFSGNTIYF.